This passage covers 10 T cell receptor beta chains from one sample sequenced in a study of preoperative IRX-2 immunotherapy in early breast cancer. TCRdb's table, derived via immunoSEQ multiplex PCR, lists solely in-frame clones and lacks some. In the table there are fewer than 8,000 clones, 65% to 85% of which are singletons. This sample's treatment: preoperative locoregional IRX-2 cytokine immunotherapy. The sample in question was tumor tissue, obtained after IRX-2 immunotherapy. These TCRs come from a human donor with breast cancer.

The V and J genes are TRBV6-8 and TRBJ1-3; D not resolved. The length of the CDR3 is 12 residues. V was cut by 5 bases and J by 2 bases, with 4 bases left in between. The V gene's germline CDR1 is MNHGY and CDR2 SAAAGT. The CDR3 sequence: CASSVPGNTIYF. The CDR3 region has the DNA TGTGCCAGCAGTGTCCCTGGAAACACCATATATTTT.

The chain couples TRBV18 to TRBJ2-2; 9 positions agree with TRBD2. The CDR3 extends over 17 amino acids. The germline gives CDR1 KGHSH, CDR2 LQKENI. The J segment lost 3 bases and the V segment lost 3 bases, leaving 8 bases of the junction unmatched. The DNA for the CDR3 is TGTGCCAGCTCACCGGACTTGTCTAGCGGGGACACCGGGGAGCTGTTTTTT. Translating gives CASSPDLSSGDTGELFF.

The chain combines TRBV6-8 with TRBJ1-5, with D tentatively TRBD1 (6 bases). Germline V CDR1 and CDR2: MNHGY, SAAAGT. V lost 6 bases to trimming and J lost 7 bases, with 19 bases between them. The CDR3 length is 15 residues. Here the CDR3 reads CASSPNGGHEQPQHF. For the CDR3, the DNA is TGTGCCAGCAGCCCTAACGGGGGCCATGAGCAGCCCCAGCATTTT.

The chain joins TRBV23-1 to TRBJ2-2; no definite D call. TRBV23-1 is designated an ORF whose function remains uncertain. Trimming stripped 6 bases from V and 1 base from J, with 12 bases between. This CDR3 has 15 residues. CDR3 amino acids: CASSHNWGNTGELFF. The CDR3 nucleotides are TGCGCCAGCAGCCATAACTGGGGGAACACCGGGGAGCTGTTTTTT.

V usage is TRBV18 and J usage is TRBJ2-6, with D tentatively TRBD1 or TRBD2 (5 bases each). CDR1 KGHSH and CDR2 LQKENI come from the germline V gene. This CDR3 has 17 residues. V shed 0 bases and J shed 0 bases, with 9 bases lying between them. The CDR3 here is CASSPPGAFSGANVLTF. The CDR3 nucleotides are TGTGCCAGCTCACCACCCGGGGCCTTCTCTGGGGCCAACGTCCTGACTTTC.

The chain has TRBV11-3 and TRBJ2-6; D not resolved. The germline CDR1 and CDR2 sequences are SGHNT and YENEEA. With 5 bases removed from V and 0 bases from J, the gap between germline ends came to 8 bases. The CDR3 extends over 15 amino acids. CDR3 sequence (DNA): TGTGCCAGCAGCCCCCCCCTCTCTGGGGCCAACGTCCTGACTTTC. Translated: CASSPPLSGANVLTF.

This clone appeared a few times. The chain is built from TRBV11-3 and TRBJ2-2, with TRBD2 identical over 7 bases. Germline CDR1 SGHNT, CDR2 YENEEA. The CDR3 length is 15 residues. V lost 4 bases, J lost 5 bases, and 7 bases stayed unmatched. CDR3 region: CASSSGLGGTGELFF. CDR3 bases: TGTGCCAGCAGCTCCGGACTAGGAGGGACCGGGGAGCTGTTTTTT.

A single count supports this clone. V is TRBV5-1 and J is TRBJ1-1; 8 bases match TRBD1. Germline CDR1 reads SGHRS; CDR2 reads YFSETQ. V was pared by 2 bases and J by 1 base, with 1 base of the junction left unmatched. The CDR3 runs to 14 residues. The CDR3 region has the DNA TGCGCCAGCAGCTTACAGGGGGGGAACACTGAAGCTTTCTTT. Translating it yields CASSLQGGNTEAFF.

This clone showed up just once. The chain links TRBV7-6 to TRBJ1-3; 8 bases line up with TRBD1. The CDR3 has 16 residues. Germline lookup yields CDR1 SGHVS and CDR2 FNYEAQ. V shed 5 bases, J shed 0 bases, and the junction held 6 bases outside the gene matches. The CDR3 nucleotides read TGTGCCAGCAGCCCGGGACAGGCTCACTCTGGAAACACCATATATTTT. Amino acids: CASSPGQAHSGNTIYF. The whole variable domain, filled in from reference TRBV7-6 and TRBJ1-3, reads GAGVSQSPRYKVTKRGQDVALRCDPISGHVSLYWYRQALGQGPEFLTYFNYEAQQDKSGLPNDRFSAERPEGSISTLTIQRTEQRDSAMYRCASSPGQAHSGNTIYFGEGSWLTVV.

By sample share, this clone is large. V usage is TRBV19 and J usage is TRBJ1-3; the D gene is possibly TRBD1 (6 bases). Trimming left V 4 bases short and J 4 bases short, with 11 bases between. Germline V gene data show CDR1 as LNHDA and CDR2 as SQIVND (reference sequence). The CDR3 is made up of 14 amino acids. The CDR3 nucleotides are TGTGCCAGTAGTACGGGACAATCAGGAAACACCATATATTTT. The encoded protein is CASSTGQSGNTIYF.